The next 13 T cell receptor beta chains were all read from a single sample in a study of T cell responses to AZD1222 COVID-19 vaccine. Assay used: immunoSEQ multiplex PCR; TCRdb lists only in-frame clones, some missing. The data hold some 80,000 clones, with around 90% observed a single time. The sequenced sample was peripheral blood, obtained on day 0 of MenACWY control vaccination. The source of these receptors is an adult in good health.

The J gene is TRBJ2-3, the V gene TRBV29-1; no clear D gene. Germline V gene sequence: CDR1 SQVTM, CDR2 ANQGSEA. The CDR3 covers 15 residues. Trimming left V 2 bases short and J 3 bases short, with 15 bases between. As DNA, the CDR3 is TGCAGCGTTGAACTTGGGCTCCCCGGTACAGATACGCAGTATTTT. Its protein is CSVELGLPGTDTQYF.

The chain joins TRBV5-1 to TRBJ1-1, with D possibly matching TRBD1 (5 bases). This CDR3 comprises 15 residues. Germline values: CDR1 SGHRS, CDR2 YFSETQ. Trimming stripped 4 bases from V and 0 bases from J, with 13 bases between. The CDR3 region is CASSPRQIMNTEAFF. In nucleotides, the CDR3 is TGCGCCAGCAGCCCGAGACAGATTATGAACACTGAAGCTTTCTTT.

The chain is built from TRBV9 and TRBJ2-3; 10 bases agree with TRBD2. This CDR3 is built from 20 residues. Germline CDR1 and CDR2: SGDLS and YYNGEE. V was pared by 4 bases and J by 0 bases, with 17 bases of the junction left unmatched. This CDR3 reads CASSPRGSGGTTISTDTQYF. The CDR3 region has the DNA TGTGCCAGCAGCCCTCGGGGTAGCGGGGGGACCACCATCAGCACAGATACGCAGTATTTT.

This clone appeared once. For the CDR3, the DNA is TGTGCCAGCAGCCAAGGAGCAGACAGGGGGAATCAGCCCCAGCATTTT. It codes for CASSQGADRGNQPQHF. The rearrangement links TRBV4-2 to TRBJ1-5, with 9 bases lining up with TRBD1. V was clipped by 1 base and J by 4 bases; unmatched bases: 5. Germline CDR1 is LGHNA and CDR2 is YNFKEQ. This CDR3 has 16 amino acids.

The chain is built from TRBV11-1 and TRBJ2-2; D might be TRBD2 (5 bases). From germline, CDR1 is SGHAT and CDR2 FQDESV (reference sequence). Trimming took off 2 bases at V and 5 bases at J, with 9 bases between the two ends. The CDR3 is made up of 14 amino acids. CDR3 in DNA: TGTGCCAGCAGCTTAAACGGGGATACCGGGGAGCTGTTTTTT. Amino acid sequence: CASSLNGDTGELFF. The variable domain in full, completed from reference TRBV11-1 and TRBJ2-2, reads EAEVAQSPRYKITEKSQAVAFWCDPISGHATLYWYRQILGQGPELLVQFQDESVVDDSQLPKDRFSAERLKGVDSTLKIQPAELGDSAMYLCASSLNGDTGELFFGEGSRLTVL.

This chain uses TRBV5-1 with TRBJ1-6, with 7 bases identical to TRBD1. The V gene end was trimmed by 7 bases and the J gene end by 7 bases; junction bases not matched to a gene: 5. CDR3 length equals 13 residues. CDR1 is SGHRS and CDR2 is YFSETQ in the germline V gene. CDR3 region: CASRDSGNSPLHF. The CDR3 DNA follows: TGCGCCAGCCGGGACAGTGGAAATTCACCCCTCCACTTT.

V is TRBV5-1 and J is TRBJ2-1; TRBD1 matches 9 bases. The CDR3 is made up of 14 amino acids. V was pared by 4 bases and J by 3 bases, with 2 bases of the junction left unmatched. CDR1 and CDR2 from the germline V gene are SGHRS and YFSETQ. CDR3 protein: CASSTGQGYNEQFF. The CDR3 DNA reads TGCGCCAGCAGCACGGGACAGGGCTACAATGAGCAGTTCTTC. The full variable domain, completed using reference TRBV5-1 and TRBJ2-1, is KAGVTQTPRYLIKTRGQQVTLSCSPISGHRSVSWYQQTPGQGLQFLFEYFSETQRNKGNFPGRFSGRQFSNSRSEMNVSTLELGDSALYLCASSTGQGYNEQFFGPGTRLTVL.

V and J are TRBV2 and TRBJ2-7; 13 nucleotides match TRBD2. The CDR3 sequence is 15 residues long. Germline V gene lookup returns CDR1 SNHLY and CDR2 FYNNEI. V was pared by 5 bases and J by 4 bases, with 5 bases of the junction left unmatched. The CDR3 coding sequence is TGTGCCAGCAGTCCCACTAGCGGGGGGGAATACGAGCAGTACTTC. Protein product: CASSPTSGGEYEQYF.

The CDR3 region has the DNA TGTGCCAGCAGCTTAGATCGCGATACGCAGTATTTT. It is translated as CASSLDRDTQYF. The chain carries TRBV11-2 and TRBJ2-3; D remains ambiguous. The CDR3 runs 12 residues. Trimming stripped 0 bases from V and 6 bases from J, with 4 bases between. CDR1 is SGHAT and CDR2 is FQNNGV in the germline V gene.

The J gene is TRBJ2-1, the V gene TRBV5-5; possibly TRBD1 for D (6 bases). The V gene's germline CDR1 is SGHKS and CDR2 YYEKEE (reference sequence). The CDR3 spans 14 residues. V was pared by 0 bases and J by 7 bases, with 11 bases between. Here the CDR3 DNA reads TGTGCCAGCAGCTTGGTCGGCAGGGGAAATGAGCAGTTCTTC. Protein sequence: CASSLVGRGNEQFF.

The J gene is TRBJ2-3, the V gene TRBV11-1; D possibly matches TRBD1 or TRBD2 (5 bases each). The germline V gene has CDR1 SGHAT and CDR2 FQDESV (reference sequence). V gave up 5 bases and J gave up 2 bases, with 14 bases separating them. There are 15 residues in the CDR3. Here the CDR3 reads CASSPRERATDTQYF. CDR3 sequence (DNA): TGTGCCAGCAGCCCCAGGGAGCGTGCCACAGATACGCAGTATTTT.

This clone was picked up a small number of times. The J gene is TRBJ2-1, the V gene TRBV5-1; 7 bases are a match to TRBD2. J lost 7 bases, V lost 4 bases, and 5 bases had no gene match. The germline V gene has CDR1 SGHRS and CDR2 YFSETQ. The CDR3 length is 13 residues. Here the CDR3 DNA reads TGCGCCAGCAGCCTAGGGAGGGAGAATGAGCAGTTCTTC. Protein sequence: CASSLGRENEQFF.

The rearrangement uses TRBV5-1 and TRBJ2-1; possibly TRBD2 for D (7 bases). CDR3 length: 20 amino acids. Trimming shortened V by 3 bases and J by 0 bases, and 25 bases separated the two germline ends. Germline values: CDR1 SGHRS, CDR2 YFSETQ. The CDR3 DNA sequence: TGCGCCAGCAGCTCCTCCCTTCTAGGGGGGGGCCCGAGCTCCTACAATGAGCAGTTCTTC. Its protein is CASSSSLLGGGPSSYNEQFF.